This T cell receptor beta chain was recorded in a study of CD8 T cells in Susac syndrome. When the RNA was reverse transcribed, random hexamers were used with an input of roughly 0.45 to 1 ug. An immunoSEQ multiplex PCR amplified TCR beta CDR3 over 54 Vbeta and 13 Jbeta. Each CDR3 protein gets one entry after TCRdb re-called the immunoSEQ multiplex PCR reads with MiXCR. The top ten clones hold approximately 0.09% of a sample with about 150,000 distinct CDR3 sequences, about 94% of them seen once. CD8+ and CD4+ blood T cells underwent TCR beta sequencing. TEMRA cells were FACS-enriched, with CD8+ and CD4+ T cells isolated negatively. Sample: CD4+ T cells from PBMCs. The sequence was obtained from a human donor with multiple sclerosis.

CDR3: CATSDLAMTDTQYF. The CDR3 DNA is TGTGCCACCAGTGATCTTGCAATGACAGATACGCAGTATTTT. The V and J genes are TRBV24-1 and TRBJ2-3; D is unresolved. The CDR3 spans 14 residues. From germline, CDR1 is KGHDR and CDR2 SFDVKD. Deletions cut 3 bases from V and 3 bases from J, with 9 bases between.